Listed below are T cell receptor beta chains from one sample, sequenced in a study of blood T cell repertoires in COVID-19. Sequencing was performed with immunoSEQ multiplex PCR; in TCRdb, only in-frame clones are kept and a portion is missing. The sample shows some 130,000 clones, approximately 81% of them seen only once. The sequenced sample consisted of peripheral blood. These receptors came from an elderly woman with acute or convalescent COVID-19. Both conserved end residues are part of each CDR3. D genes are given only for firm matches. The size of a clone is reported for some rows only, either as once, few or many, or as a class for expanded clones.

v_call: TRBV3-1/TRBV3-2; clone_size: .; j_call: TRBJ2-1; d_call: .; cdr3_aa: CASSLSGTFNEQFF; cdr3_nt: TGTGCCAGCAGCCTATCCGGGACATTCAATGAGCAGTTCTTC
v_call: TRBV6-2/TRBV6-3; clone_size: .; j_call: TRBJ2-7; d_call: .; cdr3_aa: CASSYSGSPGDSYEQYF; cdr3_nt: TGTGCCAGCAGTTACTCGGGGTCCCCGGGAGACTCCTACGAGCAGTACTTC
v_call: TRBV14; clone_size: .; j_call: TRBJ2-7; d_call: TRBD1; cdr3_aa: CASSRDRASSYEQYF; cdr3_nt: TGTGCCAGCAGCCGTGACAGGGCAAGCTCCTACGAGCAGTACTTC
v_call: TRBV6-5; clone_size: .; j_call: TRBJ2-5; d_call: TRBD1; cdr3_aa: CASRVRQGAWETQYF; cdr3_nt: TGTGCCAGCAGGGTTAGACAGGGAGCGTGGGAGACCCAGTACTTC
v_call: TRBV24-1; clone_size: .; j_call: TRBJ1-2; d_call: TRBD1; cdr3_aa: CATNRGPSEGYTF; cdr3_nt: TGTGCCACCAATAGGGGGCCATCGGAGGGCTACACCTTC
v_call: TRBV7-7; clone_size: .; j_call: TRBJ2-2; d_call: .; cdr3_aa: CASSLEGGPTGELFF; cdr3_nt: TGTGCTAGCAGCTTAGAGGGAGGTCCGACCGGGGAGCTGTTTTTT
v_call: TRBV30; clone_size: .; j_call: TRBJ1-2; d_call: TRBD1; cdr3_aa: CAWRGQGAGGYTF; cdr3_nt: TGTGCCTGGAGAGGACAGGGGGCGGGGGGCTACACCTTC
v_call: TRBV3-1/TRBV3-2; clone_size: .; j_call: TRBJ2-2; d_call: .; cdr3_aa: CASSQRANTGELFF; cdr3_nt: TGTGCCAGCAGCCAGCGGGCGAACACCGGGGAGCTGTTTTTT
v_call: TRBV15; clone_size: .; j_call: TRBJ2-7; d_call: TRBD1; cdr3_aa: CATSRRQGGDEQYF; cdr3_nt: TGTGCCACCAGCAGGCGACAGGGGGGCGACGAGCAGTACTTC
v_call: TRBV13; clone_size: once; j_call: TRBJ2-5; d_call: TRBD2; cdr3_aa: CASSPLAGGQETQYF; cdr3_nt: TGTGCCAGCAGCCCGCTAGCGGGAGGGCAAGAGACCCAGTACTTC
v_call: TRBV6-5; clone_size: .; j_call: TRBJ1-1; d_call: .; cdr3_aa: CASSQTRNTEAFF; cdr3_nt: TGTGCCAGCAGTCAGACAAGGAACACTGAAGCTTTCTTT
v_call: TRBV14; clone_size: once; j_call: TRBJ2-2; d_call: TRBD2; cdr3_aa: CASSHPGGLNTGELFF; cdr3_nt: TGTGCCAGCAGCCACCCGGGAGGATTGAACACCGGGGAGCTGTTTTTT
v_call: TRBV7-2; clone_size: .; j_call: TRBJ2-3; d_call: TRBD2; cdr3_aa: CASALGGGTDTQYF; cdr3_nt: TGTGCCAGTGCCCTGGGGGGGGGCACAGATACGCAGTATTTT
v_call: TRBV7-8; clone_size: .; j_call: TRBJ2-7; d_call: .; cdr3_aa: CASSLAGGISSYEQYF; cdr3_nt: TGTGCCAGCAGCTTAGCGGGGGGTATAAGCTCCTACGAGCAGTACTTC
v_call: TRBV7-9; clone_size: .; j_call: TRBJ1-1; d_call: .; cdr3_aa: CASSLQMNTEAFF; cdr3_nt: TGTGCCAGCAGTTTACAGATGAACACTGAAGCTTTCTTT
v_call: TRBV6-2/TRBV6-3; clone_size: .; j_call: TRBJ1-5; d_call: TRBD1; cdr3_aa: CASSSLQGIQPQHF; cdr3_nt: TGTGCCAGCAGTTCGTTACAGGGGATTCAGCCCCAGCATTTT
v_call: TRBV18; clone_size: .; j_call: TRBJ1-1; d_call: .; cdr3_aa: CASSPEVLPGGTEAFF; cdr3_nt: TGTGCCAGCTCACCAGAGGTTCTCCCGGGGGGCACTGAAGCTTTCTTT
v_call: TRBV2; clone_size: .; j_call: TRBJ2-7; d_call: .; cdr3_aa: CASNFLGYEQYF; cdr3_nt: TGTGCCAGCAATTTCCTCGGCTACGAGCAGTACTTC
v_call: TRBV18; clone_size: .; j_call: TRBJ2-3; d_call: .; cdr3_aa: CASSGQGLTDTQYF; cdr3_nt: TGTGCCAGCTCAGGGCAGGGGCTTACAGATACGCAGTATTTT
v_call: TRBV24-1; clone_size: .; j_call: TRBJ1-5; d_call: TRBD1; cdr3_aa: CATSAGGYQPQHF; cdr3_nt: TGTGCCACCAGCGCAGGGGGGTATCAGCCCCAGCATTTT
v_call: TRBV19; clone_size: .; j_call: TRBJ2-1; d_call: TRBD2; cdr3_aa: CASGPGRGGNEQFF; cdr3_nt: TGTGCCAGTGGCCCCGGGCGGGGGGGCAATGAGCAGTTCTTC
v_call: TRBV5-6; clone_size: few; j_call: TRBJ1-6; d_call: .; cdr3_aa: CASSLGGVNSPLHF; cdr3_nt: TGTGCCAGCAGCTTAGGAGGGGTGAATTCACCCCTCCACTTT
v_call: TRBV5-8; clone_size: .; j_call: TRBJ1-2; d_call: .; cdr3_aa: CASSRSLGGYTF; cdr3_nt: TGTGCCAGCAGTCGATCTCTCGGTGGCTACACCTTC
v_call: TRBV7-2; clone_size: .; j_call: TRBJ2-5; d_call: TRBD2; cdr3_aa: CASRALAGGLGTQYF; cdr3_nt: TGTGCCAGCAGGGCTCTAGCGGGGGGGCTCGGGACCCAGTACTTC
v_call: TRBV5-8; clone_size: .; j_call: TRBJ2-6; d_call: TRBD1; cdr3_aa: CASRNRDRDRGANVLTF; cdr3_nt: TGTGCCAGCAGAAACCGGGACAGGGATCGTGGGGCCAACGTCCTGACTTTC
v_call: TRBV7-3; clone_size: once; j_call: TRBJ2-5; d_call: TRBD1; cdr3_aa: CASSSGQQETQYF; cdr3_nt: TGTGCCAGCAGCTCGGGACAGCAAGAGACCCAGTACTTC
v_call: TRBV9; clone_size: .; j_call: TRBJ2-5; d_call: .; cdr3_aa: CASTEGGDETQYF; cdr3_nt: TGTGCCAGCACAGAGGGTGGGGATGAGACCCAGTACTTC
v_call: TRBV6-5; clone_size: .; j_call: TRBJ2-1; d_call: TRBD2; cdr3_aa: CASTLAGGGGNEQFF; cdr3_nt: TGTGCCAGCACCCTAGCGGGGGGCGGGGGAAATGAGCAGTTCTTC
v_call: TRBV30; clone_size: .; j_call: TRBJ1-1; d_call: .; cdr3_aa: CAWARGVNTEAFF; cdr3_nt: TGTGCCTGGGCCCGGGGGGTGAACACTGAAGCTTTCTTT
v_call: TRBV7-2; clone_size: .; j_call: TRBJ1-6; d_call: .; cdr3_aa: CASRRINSPLHF; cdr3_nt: TGTGCCAGCAGGCGGATTAATTCACCCCTCCACTTT
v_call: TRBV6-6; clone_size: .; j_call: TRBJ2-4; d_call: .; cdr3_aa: CASSKTEKNIQYF; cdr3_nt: TGTGCCAGCAGTAAGACAGAAAAAAACATTCAGTACTTC
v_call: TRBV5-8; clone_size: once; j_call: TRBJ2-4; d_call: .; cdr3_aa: CASSPVVARGIQYF; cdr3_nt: TGTGCCAGCAGCCCGGTCGTGGCTAGGGGCATTCAGTACTTC
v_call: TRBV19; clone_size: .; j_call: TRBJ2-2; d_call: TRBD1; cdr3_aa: CASSRGQGITTGELFF; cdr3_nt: TGTGCCAGTAGTAGGGGACAGGGAATTACCACCGGGGAGCTGTTTTTT